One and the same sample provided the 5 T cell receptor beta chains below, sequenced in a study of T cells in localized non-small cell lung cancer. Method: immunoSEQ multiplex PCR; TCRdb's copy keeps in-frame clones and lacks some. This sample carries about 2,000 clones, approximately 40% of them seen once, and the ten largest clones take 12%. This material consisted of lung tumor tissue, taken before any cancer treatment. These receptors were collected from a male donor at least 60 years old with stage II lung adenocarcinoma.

The CDR3 DNA reads TGTGCCACCAGCAGTGGGACGGTAGCCAAAAACATTCAGTACTTC. Amino acid sequence: CATSSGTVAKNIQYF. The chain couples TRBV15 to TRBJ2-4; D is possibly TRBD1 or TRBD2 (5 bases each). The ends were cut back, 3 bases at V and 0 bases at J, with 9 bases in the middle. Per the germline V gene, CDR1 is LNHNV and CDR2 is YYDKDF (reference sequence). The CDR3 is 15 amino acids.

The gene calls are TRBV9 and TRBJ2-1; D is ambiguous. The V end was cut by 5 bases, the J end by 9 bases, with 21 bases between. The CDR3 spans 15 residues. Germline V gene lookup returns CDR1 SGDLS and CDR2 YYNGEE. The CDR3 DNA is TGTGCCAGCAGGGAGCTAACGAAGCTCATGAGTGAGCAGTTCTTC. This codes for CASRELTKLMSEQFF.

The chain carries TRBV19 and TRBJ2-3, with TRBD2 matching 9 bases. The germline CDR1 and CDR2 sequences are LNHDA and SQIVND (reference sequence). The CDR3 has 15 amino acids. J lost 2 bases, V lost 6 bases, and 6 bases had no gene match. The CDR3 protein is CASRDRLADTDTQYF. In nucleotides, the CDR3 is TGTGCCAGTAGGGATCGACTAGCGGACACAGATACGCAGTATTTT.

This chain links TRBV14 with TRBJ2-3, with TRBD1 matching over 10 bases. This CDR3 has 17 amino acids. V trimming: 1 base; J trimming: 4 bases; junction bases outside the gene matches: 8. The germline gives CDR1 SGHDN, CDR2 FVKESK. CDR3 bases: TGTGCCAGCAGCCAAGTTGGGCCGGGACAGGGGCCAGATACGCAGTATTTT. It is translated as CASSQVGPGQGPDTQYF.

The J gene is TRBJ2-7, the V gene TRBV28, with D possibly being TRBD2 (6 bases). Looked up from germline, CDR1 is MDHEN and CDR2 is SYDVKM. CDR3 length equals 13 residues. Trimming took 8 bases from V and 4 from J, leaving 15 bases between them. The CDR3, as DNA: TGTGCCAGCTGGAGGAGGGAAACGTACGAGCAGTACTTC. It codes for CASWRRETYEQYF.